This paragraph reports one TCR beta chain. The antigen is not known. The germline gives CDR1 GTSNPN, CDR2 SVGIG (reference sequence). There are 16 residues in the CDR3. The V end lost 2 bases, the J end lost 3 bases, and 19 bases lay between the germline ends. Sorting of CD4+ cells into CD25+CD127- cells (for about five patients) was performed. Punch biopsies of lesional scalp, plus peripheral blood, were taken from alopecia areata patients. The authors sorted CD4+ and CD8+ T cells from PBMCs. This sample was taken from a study of CD8+ T cells in alopecia areata. General study points: Sequence data from scalp samples additionally include resident alphabeta T cells of normal skin.

Extraction and reverse transcription of RNA yielded cDNA as the sequencing template. Sequencing was performed with immunoSEQ multiplex PCR; in TCRdb, only in-frame clones are kept and a portion is missing. The data contain about 19,000 clones, 60% to 70% of them singletons. Specimen: CD4+ Tregs sorted from blood. The V gene is TRBV30, the J gene TRBJ1-1, with D possibly being TRBD1 (5 bases). This clonotype was sampled from a human donor with alopecia areata. The CDR3 protein is CAWSPWTPGGDTEAFF. CDR3 in DNA: TGTGCCTGGAGTCCTTGGACTCCCGGAGGGGACACTGAAGCTTTCTTT.